This entry concerns a single T cell receptor (beta chain). The data originate from a study of blood T cell repertoires in COVID-19. Overall study: From the United States, Italy and Spain came samples of acute and convalescent COVID-19. From T cells, B-cell-depleted T cells, or PBMCs came the material, which was cDNA or gDNA.

Data came from immunoSEQ multiplex PCR; TCRdb stores just in-frame clones and leaves some out. The repertoire holds about 130,000 clones, approximately 78% seen once, with approximately 9.9% in the top ten. Germline CDR1 and CDR2: GTSNPN and SVGIG (reference sequence). The CDR3 covers 14 residues. The V and J ends lost 2 bases and 0 bases, in that order; junction bases with no gene match: 2. The source of this sequence is a man aged 55 to 70 who had recovered from COVID-19. The source material was peripheral blood. This chain links TRBV30 with TRBJ2-7; TRBD1 matches at 9 bases. The CDR3, as DNA: TGTGCCTGGAGTCTGGACAGGGGCTCCTACGAGCAGTACTTC. Translation: CAWSLDRGSYEQYF.